The next 27 T cell receptor beta chains were all read from a single sample in a study of cytomegalovirus exposure and HLA in healthy donors. Generated by immunoSEQ multiplex PCR, the TCRdb table keeps only in-frame clones and is missing some. This sample yields about 200,000 clones, of which around four fifths are seen a single time; less than 7% belongs to the top ten. Sequenced: PBMCs. These receptors were obtained from a woman aged 18-30 years in good health and CMV-seronegative.

The chain combines TRBV4-1 with TRBJ1-1; no firm D call. Trimming took off 4 bases at V and 5 bases at J, with 20 bases between the two ends. The CDR3 totals 16 residues. The germline gives CDR1 MGHRA, CDR2 YSYEKL. The CDR3 sequence is CASSLRGRASWTEAFF. For the CDR3, the DNA is TGCGCCAGCAGCCTGCGCGGGCGGGCGAGTTGGACTGAAGCTTTCTTT.

The chain couples TRBV30 to TRBJ2-3; D call uncertain. CDR3 length: 12 residues. The V end lost 7 bases, the J end lost 1 base, and 9 bases lay between the germline ends. The germline gives CDR1 GTSNPN, CDR2 SVGIG (reference sequence). The CDR3 loop reads CASRRGTDTQYF. As DNA, the CDR3 is TGTGCCTCCCGTCGGGGCACAGATACGCAGTATTTT.

The rearrangement uses TRBV27 and TRBJ2-1; TRBD2 matches 9 bases. The CDR3 extends over 15 amino acids. Germline CDR1 reads MNHEY; CDR2 reads SMNVEV (reference sequence). V lost 7 bases to trimming and J lost 5 bases; unmatched junction nucleotides: 9. The CDR3 DNA follows: TGTGCCAGCACCATTAGCGGGAGCCCTGACAATGAGCAGTTCTTC. This sequence encodes CASTISGSPDNEQFF.

The sample holds a few counts of this clone. V usage is TRBV15 and J usage is TRBJ1-5; 10 nucleotides align to TRBD1. From germline, CDR1 is LNHNV and CDR2 YYDKDF (reference sequence). V lost 0 bases and J lost 5; bases outside the gene matches: 7. The CDR3 extends over 17 amino acids. CDR3 loop: CATSRDRGTGDHQPQHF. CDR3 coding DNA: TGTGCCACCAGCAGAGATCGGGGGACAGGGGACCATCAGCCCCAGCATTTT.

V and J are TRBV30 and TRBJ1-2, with D perhaps TRBD1 (5 bases). Trimming left V 2 bases short and J 2 bases short, with 9 bases between. Germline V gene data show CDR1 as GTSNPN and CDR2 as SVGIG (reference sequence). The CDR3 has 13 amino acids. CDR3 protein: CAWSSAGNYGYTF. Written as DNA, the CDR3 is TGTGCCTGGAGTTCAGCAGGGAACTATGGCTACACCTTC.

The chain carries TRBV5-1 and TRBJ2-1, with 12 bases identical to TRBD2. This CDR3 region has 14 residues. The V segment lost 8 bases and the J segment 4 bases; nucleotides outside the gene matches: 4. Germline V gives CDR1 SGHRS, CDR2 YFSETQ. The CDR3, as DNA: TGCGCCAGTGCTAGCGGGGGGGATTACAATGAGCAGTTCTTC. It yields the protein CASASGGDYNEQFF.

The J gene is TRBJ1-2, the V gene TRBV2, with D possibly matching TRBD1 (5 bases). CDR3 length: 15 amino acids. V shed 4 bases and J shed 6 bases, with 18 bases lying between them. Germline CDR1 reads SNHLY; CDR2 reads FYNNEI. DNA for the CDR3: TGTGCCAGCAGTGTAATAGGGGCCACGGGGAATGGCTACACCTTC. This gives the protein CASSVIGATGNGYTF.

This chain uses TRBV30 with TRBJ2-2; D remains ambiguous. This CDR3 comprises 12 residues. Trimming pared 2 bases from V and 2 bases from J, leaving 3 bases between. From germline, CDR1 is GTSNPN and CDR2 SVGIG (reference sequence). The CDR3 DNA reads as TGTGCCTGGAGTCATAACACCGGGGAGCTGTTTTTT. Its protein is CAWSHNTGELFF.

V and J are TRBV5-1 and TRBJ1-2; TRBD1 agrees at 9 bases. The V and J ends lost 5 bases and 7 bases, in that order; junction bases with no gene match: 18. Germline-derived CDR1 and CDR2 are SGHRS and YFSETQ. This CDR3 contains 17 residues. The CDR3: CASSPWGQGGVLTGYTF. DNA for the CDR3: TGCGCCAGCAGTCCTTGGGGACAGGGTGGCGTACTTACTGGCTACACCTTC.

The chain has TRBV25-1 and TRBJ1-4; 10 nucleotides line up with TRBD1. Germline lookup yields CDR1 MGHDK and CDR2 SYGVNS. J lost 7 bases, V lost 0 bases, and 2 bases had no gene match. The CDR3 contains 15 residues. The DNA for the CDR3 is TGTGCCAGCAGTGAATATGGGACAGGGGTTGAAAAACTGTTTTTT. Protein sequence: CASSEYGTGVEKLFF.

The chain links TRBV6-5 to TRBJ1-1; 9 bases align to TRBD1. CDR1 and CDR2 from the germline V gene are MNHEY and SVGAGI. This CDR3 region has 15 residues. V dropped 6 bases and J dropped 9; count of bases not matched to a gene: 14. CDR3 residues: CASSRPGTGFGKAFF. The CDR3 DNA follows: TGTGCCAGCAGCCGTCCCGGGACAGGGTTCGGTAAAGCTTTCTTT.

The J gene is TRBJ2-2, the V gene TRBV30; TRBD2 is a possible D gene (6 bases). This CDR3 region has 16 residues. V gave up 5 bases and J gave up 3 bases, with 19 bases separating them. From germline, CDR1 is GTSNPN and CDR2 SVGIG (reference sequence). CDR3 in amino acids: CAWGNQGGGDTGELFF. The CDR3 nucleotides are TGTGCCTGGGGAAACCAGGGCGGCGGGGACACCGGGGAGCTGTTTTTT. Full variable domain (remainder filled in from reference TRBV30 and TRBJ2-2): SQTIHQWPATLVQPVGSPLSLECTVEGTSNPNLYWYRQAAGRGLQLLFYSVGIGQISSEVPQNLSASRPQDRQFILSSKKLLLSDSGFYLCAWGNQGGGDTGELFFGEGSRLTVL.

The rearrangement links TRBV5-1 to TRBJ2-2; D might be TRBD2 (5 bases). The CDR3 spans 15 residues. CDR1 SGHRS and CDR2 YFSETQ come from the germline V gene. Trimming removed 1 base from V and 5 bases from J, with 12 bases in between. The CDR3 DNA is TGCGCCAGCAGCTTGCGGGAAATGAGGACCGGGGAGCTGTTTTTT. Translating it yields CASSLREMRTGELFF.

V usage is TRBV10-3 and J usage is TRBJ1-4; 7 positions agree with TRBD1. The CDR3 consists of 16 residues. Germline V CDR1 and CDR2: ENHRY, SYGVKD. The V and J ends lost 10 bases and 5 bases, in that order; junction bases with no gene match: 16. CDR3 bases: TGTGCCACCGAGGGGGGAGGGGGCAGGGAGAATGAAAAACTGTTTTTT. Translated, it gives CATEGGGGRENEKLFF.

The rearrangement uses TRBV6-5 and TRBJ1-5; D possibly corresponds to TRBD1 (5 bases). Germline V CDR1 and CDR2: MNHEY, SVGAGI. The CDR3 length is 15 residues. V gave up 6 bases and J gave up 1 base, with 13 bases separating them. CDR3 nucleotide sequence: TGTGCCAGCAGGAAACAGGAGAGAAGCAATCAGCCCCAGCATTTT. Its protein is CASRKQERSNQPQHF.

This chain connects TRBV6-6 to TRBJ1-5; 8 bases fit TRBD1. With 0 bases clipped from V and 5 bases from J, the junction kept 3 bases outside the gene matches. This CDR3 comprises 15 residues. CDR1 and CDR2 (germline): MNHNY, SVGAGI (reference sequence). The CDR3 nucleotides are TGTGCCAGCAGTTACTCTGCAGGGGGCTATCAGCCCCAGCATTTT. It translates to CASSYSAGGYQPQHF.

V is TRBV30 and J is TRBJ2-7; no clear D gene. Germline V lookup: CDR1 GTSNPN, CDR2 SVGIG (reference sequence). This CDR3 is 12 amino acids long. Trimming removed 2 bases at V and 2 bases at J, with 7 bases between. CDR3 residues: CAWSPSAYEQYF. The CDR3 DNA sequence: TGTGCCTGGAGTCCCTCCGCCTACGAGCAGTACTTC.

V is TRBV7-8 and J is TRBJ2-2; D uncertain. V lost 5 bases and J lost 6, with 16 bases in between. Germline V gene sequence: CDR1 SGHVS, CDR2 FQNEAQ. The CDR3 runs 15 residues. CDR3: CASSPLVEVSGELFF. The DNA of the CDR3 is TGTGCCAGCAGCCCCCTTGTGGAAGTCTCCGGGGAGCTGTTTTTT.

This chain links TRBV27 with TRBJ2-7; D is uncertain. V was cut by 7 bases and J by 6 bases, with 19 bases left in between. CDR1 and CDR2 from the germline V gene are MNHEY and SMNVEV (reference sequence). The CDR3 totals 14 residues. CDR3 nucleotide sequence: TGTGCCAGCACCCTCCGTCGCGCCTTAGGCGAGCAGTACTTC. Translating gives CASTLRRALGEQYF.

Here the CDR3 reads CASSLGDRENYEQYF. The CDR3 coding sequence is TGCGCCAGCAGCTTGGGGGACAGGGAGAACTACGAGCAGTACTTC. The V and J genes are TRBV5-1 and TRBJ2-7; 9 bases align to TRBD1. The CDR3 covers 15 residues. Unmatched junction bases numbered 4, after V lost 0 bases and J lost 3 bases. CDR1 is SGHRS and CDR2 is YFSETQ in the germline V gene.

The rearrangement joins TRBV29-1 to TRBJ2-5; possibly TRBD2 for D (7 bases). Germline CDR1 SQVTM, CDR2 ANQGSEA. The CDR3 covers 13 residues. V dropped 8 bases and J dropped 3 bases, with 16 bases sitting between them. In nucleotides, the CDR3 is TGCAGCTTGGGGGGGCAGGGGAAAGAGACCCAGTACTTC. Encoded protein: CSLGGQGKETQYF.

This chain connects TRBV7-3 to TRBJ2-3; 7 bases align to TRBD1. J lost 4 bases, V lost 5 bases, and 9 bases had no gene match. Germline V CDR1 and CDR2: SGHTA, FQGTGA. CDR3 size: 15 residues. The CDR3 is CASSPSRDRADTQYF. As DNA, the CDR3 is TGTGCCAGCAGCCCATCCAGGGACAGAGCAGATACGCAGTATTTT. Supplemented by reference TRBV7-3 and TRBJ2-3, the full variable domain reads GAGVSQTPSNKVTEKGKYVELRCDPISGHTALYWYRQSLGQGPEFLIYFQGTGAADDSGLPNDRFFAVRPEGSVSTLKIQRTERGDSAVYLCASSPSRDRADTQYFGPGTRLTVL.

This clone was found a few times. This chain uses TRBV27 with TRBJ2-1; D remains ambiguous. Trimming removed 3 bases from V and 8 bases from J, with 11 bases in between. Germline assignment: CDR1 MNHEY and CDR2 SMNVEV (reference sequence). The CDR3 sequence is 13 residues long. As DNA, the CDR3 is TGTGCCAGCAGTTTCGAAGTACAGCATGAGCAGTTCTTC. Translating gives CASSFEVQHEQFF.

The V and J genes are TRBV9 and TRBJ2-2; TRBD2 matches 9 bases. CDR1 SGDLS and CDR2 YYNGEE come from the germline V gene. The CDR3 sequence is 19 residues long. Losses at the gene ends were 4 bases for V and 4 bases for J; bases not matched to a gene: 17. CDR3 amino acids: CASSSRLAAFTKGTGELFF. DNA of the CDR3: TGTGCCAGCAGCAGTCGACTAGCGGCTTTCACAAAGGGCACCGGGGAGCTGTTTTTT.

The CDR3: CSVGRGSGNTIYF. The CDR3 DNA is TGCAGCGTCGGAAGGGGATCTGGAAACACCATATATTTT. This chain connects TRBV29-1 to TRBJ1-3; D is perhaps TRBD1 (5 bases). Germline values: CDR1 SQVTM, CDR2 ANQGSEA. This CDR3 spans 13 amino acids. The germline V and J ends were trimmed by 6 bases and 1 base, with 10 bases remaining between them.

V is TRBV27 and J is TRBJ2-6; D is uncertain. Germline values: CDR1 MNHEY, CDR2 SMNVEV (reference sequence). Trimming stripped 3 bases from V and 2 bases from J, with 8 bases between. The CDR3 length is 15 residues. DNA of the CDR3: TGTGCCAGCAGTTTTGGCCAACCTGGGGCCAACGTCCTGACTTTC. It is translated as CASSFGQPGANVLTF.

This clone was observed a few times. The chain uses TRBV25-1 and TRBJ2-7, with D hard to call. Germline CDR1 MGHDK, CDR2 SYGVNS. V was cut by 3 bases and J by 3 bases, with 3 bases left in between. CDR3 size: 11 residues. CDR3 protein: CASSDYYEQYF. The CDR3 coding sequence is TGTGCCAGCAGTGACTACTACGAGCAGTACTTC.